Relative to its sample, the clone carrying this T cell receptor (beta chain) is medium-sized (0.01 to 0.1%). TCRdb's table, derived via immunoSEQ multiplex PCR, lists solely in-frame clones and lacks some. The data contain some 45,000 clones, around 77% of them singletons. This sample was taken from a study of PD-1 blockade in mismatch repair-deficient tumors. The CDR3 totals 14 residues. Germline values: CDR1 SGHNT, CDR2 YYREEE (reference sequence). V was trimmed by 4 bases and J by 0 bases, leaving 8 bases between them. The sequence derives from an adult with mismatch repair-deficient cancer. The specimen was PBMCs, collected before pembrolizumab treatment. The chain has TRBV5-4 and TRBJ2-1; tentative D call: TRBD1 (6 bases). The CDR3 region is CASSTRGSYNEQFF. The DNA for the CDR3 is TGTGCCAGCAGCACCAGGGGCTCCTACAATGAGCAGTTCTTC.